Below, 25 T cell receptor beta chains from the same sample are listed, as sequenced in a study of patients and donors after allogeneic stem cell transplantation. One entry per CDR3 protein results from TCRdb running MiXCR on the RT-PCR reads. The data contain more than 850,000 distinct CDR3 sequences, roughly 18% of them singletons. The specimen sequenced was blood, either unsorted or a sorted T cell fraction (not recorded which). These receptors were taken from a human donor who was either an allogeneic HSCT recipient or a stem cell or donor lymphocyte infusion donor (not recorded which). It is not recorded whose cells these are; they may come from a transplant donor.

This clonotype was counted only a few times. The V and J genes are TRBV4-2 and TRBJ1-1, with unresolved D. This CDR3 spans 16 amino acids. The V end was cut by 0 bases, the J end by 0 bases, with 11 bases between. Germline CDR1 and CDR2: LGHNA and YNFKEQ. CDR3 coding DNA: TGTGCCAGCAGCCAAGAGTTAGGTCACCTGAACACTGAAGCTTTCTTT. The encoded protein is CASSQELGHLNTEAFF.

In this sample, this clonotype turned up a few times. This chain links TRBV6-2 or TRBV6-3 with TRBJ2-5, with 13 bases that match TRBD2. Losses at the gene ends were 0 bases for V and 1 base for J; bases not matched to a gene: 17. CDR3 length equals 22 residues. Germline V gives CDR1 MNHEY, CDR2 SVGEGT. CDR3 sequence (DNA): TGTGCCAGCAGTTACTCGATAGTGGACCTCGGACTAGCGGGAGAACCCCAAGAGACCCAGTACTTC. Its protein product is CASSYSIVDLGLAGEPQETQYF.

This clonotype was counted only a few times. The chain links TRBV20-1 to TRBJ2-3; TRBD2 is a possible D gene (5 bases). Germline values: CDR1 DFQATT, CDR2 SNEGSKA (reference sequence). There are 16 residues in the CDR3. V was cut by 0 bases and J by 0 bases, with 13 bases left in between. CDR3 protein: CSARDQRLASTDTQYF. Written as DNA, the CDR3 is TGCAGTGCTAGAGATCAGCGGCTAGCAAGCACAGATACGCAGTATTTT.

This clonotype was seen a handful of times. This likely comes from a read error, as the CDR3 has no conserved phenylalanine or tryptophan at its end. The DNA is left out, because the CDR3 cannot be placed on it with certainty; the CDR3 is given as TCRdb lists it. V is TRBV24-1 and J is TRBJ1-2; TRBD1 is the table's D call, not checked against the DNA. The CDR3 comprises 11 residues, both ends counted. Germline lookup yields CDR1 KGHDR and CDR2 SFDVKD. The CDR3 is CATSDFSGTFY.

This chain joins TRBV6-1 and TRBJ1-5, with D maybe TRBD1 (6 bases). V was cut by 8 bases and J by 4 bases, with 12 bases left in between. The length of the CDR3 is 13 residues. CDR1 is MNHNS, CDR2 SASEGT, per germline. CDR3 nucleotides: TGTGCCAGCCCCGGGGGCGGAAATCAGCCCCAGCATTTT. Amino acids: CASPGGGNQPQHF.

The J gene is TRBJ2-2, the V gene TRBV5-6, with D possibly being TRBD1 or TRBD2 (5 bases each). The CDR3 is made up of 16 amino acids. Trimming left V 3 bases short and J 6 bases short, with 18 bases between. The germline V gene encodes CDR1 SGHDT and CDR2 YYEEEE. CDR3 sequence reads: CASSSPRDPGAGELFF. Here the CDR3 DNA reads TGTGCCAGCAGCTCGCCCAGGGACCCCGGGGCCGGGGAGCTGTTTTTT.

The gene calls are TRBV5-1 and TRBJ2-5; possibly TRBD2 for D (5 bases). Germline assignment: CDR1 SGHRS and CDR2 YFSETQ. There are 16 residues in the CDR3. V was clipped by 0 bases and J by 2 bases, with 14 bases between them. This CDR3 reads CASSLAVASLQETQYF. As DNA, the CDR3 is TGCGCCAGCAGCTTGGCCGTGGCTAGCCTACAAGAGACCCAGTACTTC.

This clonotype was picked up a small number of times. V is TRBV5-4 and J is TRBJ2-5; D is possibly TRBD2 (5 bases). The CDR3 totals 16 residues. CDR1 and CDR2 (germline): SGHNT, YYREEE (reference sequence). Deletions cut 2 bases from V and 1 base from J, with 15 bases between. CDR3 region: CASSFSNGAGQETQYF. The CDR3 coding sequence is TGTGCCAGCAGCTTTTCAAACGGCGCGGGCCAAGAGACCCAGTACTTC.

V usage is TRBV6-1 and J usage is TRBJ2-1; D is perhaps TRBD1 (5 bases). The germline gives CDR1 MNHNS, CDR2 SASEGT. Trimming took off 6 bases at V and 3 bases at J, with 9 bases between the two ends. There are 13 residues in the CDR3. As DNA, the CDR3 is TGTGCCAGCAGAAAACAGGACTACAATGAGCAGTTCTTC. This sequence encodes CASRKQDYNEQFF.

Only a few counts were recorded for this clonotype. The V and J genes are TRBV20-1 and TRBJ1-5, with TRBD1 as a possible D gene (6 bases). Trimming took 0 bases from V and 9 from J, leaving 15 bases between them. CDR3 length: 14 residues. The germline V gene has CDR1 DFQATT and CDR2 SNEGSKA (reference sequence). The CDR3 protein is CSARDPGQLWPQHF. The CDR3 DNA follows: TGCAGTGCTAGAGATCCTGGACAGCTGTGGCCCCAGCATTTT.

Only a few counts were recorded for this clonotype. The genes are TRBV5-1 and TRBJ2-1; 12 positions match TRBD2. This CDR3 has 17 amino acids. J gave up 8 bases and V 4 bases, and 13 bases lay outside the gene matches. CDR1 SGHRS and CDR2 YFSETQ come from the germline V gene. CDR3 protein: CASSPAGLAGRIYEQFF. The CDR3, as DNA: TGCGCCAGCAGCCCAGCTGGACTAGCGGGGCGTATATATGAGCAGTTCTTC.

This clonotype was picked up a small number of times. This rearrangement joins TRBV30 to TRBJ1-4; no reliable D call. The CDR3 runs to 13 residues. V was shortened by 3 bases and J by 8 bases, with 13 bases between the two germline ends. Germline V gives CDR1 GTSNPN, CDR2 SVGIG (reference sequence). For the CDR3, the DNA is TGTGCCTGGAGATCATTAGGTCGAGAAAAACTGTTTTTT. Translated: CAWRSLGREKLFF.

The J gene is TRBJ2-7, the V gene TRBV15, with D possibly matching TRBD2 (6 bases). From germline, CDR1 is LNHNV and CDR2 YYDKDF (reference sequence). V was clipped by 5 bases and J by 3 bases, with 14 bases between them. The CDR3 has 14 amino acids. CDR3 nucleotides: TGTGCCACCAGCCCCCGACTAGAAAACTACGAGCAGTACTTC. It translates to CATSPRLENYEQYF.

V gene TRBV5-1 combines with J gene TRBJ1-1; D unclear. V lost 4 bases, J lost 4 bases, and 11 bases lay in between. The CDR3 consists of 13 residues. Per germline, CDR1 SGHRS and CDR2 YFSETQ. CDR3 in amino acids: CASSPYPPTEAFF. The CDR3 bases are TGCGCCAGCAGCCCGTACCCCCCCACTGAAGCTTTCTTT.

In the case of this clonotype: The junction differs from germline at one of its ends, possibly a read error. V and J are TRBV4-3 and TRBJ1-1, with D maybe TRBD1 (5 bases). This CDR3 has 13 amino acids. Germline lookup yields CDR1 LGHNA and CDR2 YSLEER. CDR3 sequence: CASSRGGSSGAIF. The CDR3 DNA follows: TGCGCCAGCAGCCGGGGGGGGAGTAGTGGAGCTATCTTT.

This clonotype has only one observation. The J gene is TRBJ2-5, the V gene TRBV12-3 or TRBV12-4; D is undetermined. CDR3 size: 16 residues. The V and J ends lost 3 bases and 2 bases respectively, with 16 bases between them. CDR3 nucleotide sequence: TGTGCCAGCAGTTTGAGGTGGGCCTACTTACAAGAGACCCAGTACTTC. Translating gives CASSLRWAYLQETQYF.

The chain recombines TRBV29-1 with TRBJ2-7; 7 bases are shared with TRBD1. CDR3 length: 12 amino acids. Per the germline V gene, CDR1 is SQVTM and CDR2 is ANQGSEA. J was trimmed by 3 bases and V by 6 bases; bases with no gene match: 5. The CDR3 DNA is TGCAGCGTGCGGACAGGCTACTACGAGCAGTACTTC. This encodes CSVRTGYYEQYF.

V gene TRBV5-1 combines with J gene TRBJ1-2, with 9 bases aligning to TRBD1. J lost 6 bases, V lost 3 bases, and 9 bases had no gene match. The CDR3 has 15 amino acids. Per the germline V gene, CDR1 is SGHRS and CDR2 is YFSETQ. CDR3 sequence: CASSSRTGEADGYTF. The CDR3 region has the DNA TGCGCCAGCAGCTCGCGGACAGGGGAAGCCGATGGCTACACCTTC.

This clonotype has a count of ten or more. The chain combines TRBV5-1 with TRBJ2-7, with D maybe TRBD2 (5 bases). Germline V gene lookup returns CDR1 SGHRS and CDR2 YFSETQ. Trimming shortened V by 0 bases and J by 4 bases, and 14 bases separated the two germline ends. This CDR3 contains 15 residues. The CDR3 DNA follows: TGCGCCAGCAGCTTGGAGGACTTGACCAGTTACGAGCAGTACTTC. This gives the protein CASSLEDLTSYEQYF.

This clonotype was found many times. J is TRBJ2-1 and V is TRBV4-2, with D uncertain. V lost 0 bases and J lost 11, with 11 bases in between. Looked up from germline, CDR1 is LGHNA and CDR2 is YNFKEQ. This CDR3 contains 13 residues. CDR3 loop: CASSQDTPSKQFF. The CDR3 DNA reads TGTGCCAGCAGCCAAGATACCCCGTCCAAGCAGTTCTTC.

This clonotype was found a few times. This chain joins TRBV24-1 and TRBJ2-3, with D perhaps assigned TRBD1 or TRBD2 (5 bases each). Between the trimmed V and J ends, which lost 4 bases and 0 bases, there was a span of 13 bases. CDR1 and CDR2 (germline): KGHDR, SFDVKD. The CDR3 has 16 amino acids. DNA of the CDR3: TGTGCCACCAGTGACCCGGGACGCCTTAGCACAGATACGCAGTATTTT. It translates to CATSDPGRLSTDTQYF.

This chain joins TRBV7-6 and TRBJ2-5, with 11 nucleotides matching TRBD2. Germline CDR1 reads SGHVS; CDR2 reads FNYEAQ. The CDR3 has 17 amino acids. V shed 5 bases and J 0 bases; nucleotides not matched to a gene: 8. CDR3 sequence: CASSPGTSGMYQETQYF. In nucleotides, the CDR3 is TGTGCCAGCAGCCCTGGGACTAGCGGAATGTACCAAGAGACCCAGTACTTC.

V and J are TRBV29-1 and TRBJ2-2; D unclear. V was shortened by 3 bases and J by 1 base, with 6 bases between the two germline ends. Germline CDR1 SQVTM, CDR2 ANQGSEA. There are 13 residues in the CDR3. The CDR3 sequence is CSVDTRNTGELFF. The CDR3, as DNA: TGCAGCGTTGACACAAGGAACACCGGGGAGCTGTTTTTT.

The V call is TRBV7-3, the J call TRBJ2-1; no reliable D call. Per germline, CDR1 SGHTA and CDR2 FQGTGA. Trimming removed 4 bases from V and 10 bases from J, with 8 bases in between. This CDR3 comprises 11 residues. CDR3 in amino acids: CASSSYGEQFF. The CDR3 DNA reads TGTGCCAGCAGCTCCTACGGAGAGCAGTTCTTC.

The CDR3, as DNA: TGTGCCAGCAGTGAGGGTATTGATGTTGGCTACACCTTC. The encoded protein is CASSEGIDVGYTF. The chain is built from TRBV2 and TRBJ1-2; no firm D call. This CDR3 is built from 13 residues. V lost 3 bases to trimming and J lost 7 bases, with 12 bases between them. Germline V CDR1 and CDR2: SNHLY, FYNNEI.